This TCR beta chain came from a study of T-cell reconstitution after alpha-beta-depleted transplantation in children. This clonotype was seen only a few times. V was clipped by 0 bases and J by 6 bases, with 14 bases between them. Germline CDR1 KGHSH, CDR2 LQKENI. CDR3 length: 15 amino acids. During its preparation, the TCRbeta library received unique molecular identifiers. TCRdb itself ran the PCR reads through MiXCR, one entry per CDR3 protein. The data show about 400,000 distinct CDR3 sequences, approximately 12% seen once. The clonotype comes from a human donor who donated a stem cell graft to a child with Fanconi anemia. The sample consisted of PBMCs, taken from the stem cell graft. This chain connects TRBV18 to TRBJ1-2; D gene unclear. CDR3 sequence reads: CASSPPARVLDGYTF. The CDR3 DNA reads TGTGCCAGCTCACCACCGGCGAGGGTCCTCGATGGCTACACCTTC.